This T cell receptor beta chain was captured in a study of cytomegalovirus exposure and HLA in healthy donors (dated by TCRdb to about 2017). For the wider study: An earlier analysis of several hundred of the donors reported 276 Gb of sequence data and 95 million to 130 million unique TCR beta sequences obtained from approximately 180 million T cells. To study patterns of TCR occurrence, a later analysis re-analyzed previously published TCR beta repertoires from just over 650 donors and added high-resolution HLA genotyping. The number of typed donors differed by locus: about 620-640 for A, B, C, DRB1 and DQB1; some 500 for DQA1; approximately 610 for DPA1; and about 450 for DPB1. An earlier analysis of some 500 of the donors used high-throughput TCR beta sequencing to judge whether each TCR beta V gene segment behaved as functional or pseudogenic. The study was designed to test whether signatures of past pathogen exposure could be identified by cataloging public T cell receptors. To predict cytomegalovirus infection status, the study combined high-throughput TCR immunosequencing, statistical association of individual TCRs with disease status, and machine learning. Using immunosequencing, the study profiled T cell repertoires from 666 subjects and related those repertoires to cytomegalovirus serostatus. A later genetic analysis used genome-wide SNP genotypes for about 60% of the roughly 700 donors, treating that subset as a discovery cohort. An early release that covered about 600 HLA-typed donors contained approximately 300 gigabases of sequencing data and approximately 85 million unique TCR sequences. HLA typing covered class I and class II loci at four-digit resolution. Of the roughly 410 genotyped donors, approximately 80% were placed in the genetic ancestry cluster associated with self-reported Caucasian donors. Besides the first cohort of 666 subjects, a separate validation cohort made up of 90 to 150 different subjects was used. Donor age, sex, ethnicity and CMV serostatus were collected together with the repertoire data. On average, roughly 250,000 unique TCR beta nucleotide sequences were sequenced per donor among roughly 430 genotyped donors of the cohort, with 15% to 20% of those sequences being non-productive. Every repertoire in the discovery cohort had been generated on one and the same sequencing platform. Rather than drawing on any new phenotypic data, the later analysis identified candidate immune exposures from TCR beta sequences and the way those sequences occurred across donors. Four or five DR-DQ haplotypes were treated as single units for association and clustering because of strong linkage in the cohort. What the research found in general, with its limitations: Compared with the approximately 710-donor mean, donors in an Asian-associated ancestry cluster had fewer N-insertions in productive TCRs, according to a later genetic analysis. The sequencing pipeline was judged likely to have produced a cluster of highly shared sequence variants as a technical artifact. When HLA alleles, especially DR and DQ, strongly co-occurred, attributing TCR associations to individual alleles was difficult. Over 15 rarely observed V segments, including chromosome 9 orphons, were excluded from the earlier analysis of a few hundred of the donors because counts were too low. According to the authors, the approach could potentially be generalized to other disease states and immunological phenotypes. Only TCR beta chains were sequenced in this cohort, and the absence of alpha or paired-chain data limited detectable features. The study listed 164 TCR beta chains as associated with cytomegalovirus. A further reported finding was that TCR beta sequences accurately predicted the HLA-A and HLA-B alleles for most subjects in the first cohort. In a later analysis, HLA-associated TCR beta chains showed more clonal expansion and lower generation probabilities than non-associated chains that were equally common. Immune exposure information for the cohort was limited to CMV serostatus. According to a later analysis, most CMV-associated TCR beta chains appeared to be HLA-restricted, and the HLA associations seemed to be driven largely by CMV exposure. Linkage disequilibrium might explain the correlated functional status among segregating V segments, but an unknown experimental factor could not be excluded. In an earlier analysis of 587 of the donors, most TCR beta V segments were observed in productive rearrangements about 87% or about 30% of the time, broadly matching IMGT annotations. In a later analysis, around 17,000 TCR beta sequences were associated with specific HLA alleles at a false discovery rate of 0.05. In a later analysis, several top co-occurrence clusters were reported to appear linked to parvovirus B19, influenza, CMV and Epstein-Barr virus. In a later analysis, the rate of TCR association differed among HLA loci, with DRB1 alleles having the most associated TCRs and HLA-C alleles having the fewest. Because HLA typing was unavailable for some donors at each locus, only the typed subset was used in association tests. While some public TCRs were present in many individuals, most TCR sequences turned up only very rarely across donors. V-gene and J-gene trimming of TCR beta chains was associated with a missense DCLRE1C variant in a later genetic analysis, and the association was replicated in an independent cohort. The classifier was reported to diagnose cytomegalovirus status with high specificity and sensitivity in both the original cohort and the validation cohort. Presence/absence analyses assumed roughly uniform sequencing depth across donors, an assumption that may not hold. A few of the identified cytomegalovirus-associated TCR beta chains were confirmed in vitro to be specific for cytomegalovirus antigens.

On this clone: It has no known antigen specificity. Base qualities are not at hand, and no much larger clone is one base apart.

The receptor library was made with the immunoSEQ multiplex PCR assay. For the multiplex PCR, a mixture combining 60 forward primers for TCR Vbeta segments and 13 reverse primers for TCR Jbeta segments was used. The CDR3 region of rearranged TCR beta genes was amplified from genomic DNA with a multiplex PCR assay. The Illumina HiSeq System was used to sequence the amplified TCR beta libraries as 87-base-pair reads. The study's own analysis went as follows. A later analysis tallied around 87 million unique TCR beta chains across the 650 to 750 repertoires, and about 10 million of those chains were shared by two or more donors. A nearest-neighbor algorithm error-corrected the raw reads and collapsed the reads into unique sequences, merging closely related sequences to remove PCR and sequencing errors. Alignment of CDR3 sequences to IMGT reference sequences was used to assign V, D and J gene segments. For a sequence to be retained, at least a six-nucleotide match to both a V gene segment and a J gene segment was required. A rearrangement counted as productive if the CDR3 had no stop codons and remained in frame with V and J, and every other rearrangement counted as non-productive. CDR3 was defined according to IMGT convention as the region running from the second conserved V-encoded cysteine to the conserved J-encoded phenylalanine. The earlier analysis of a few hundred of the donors excluded sequences that lacked an unambiguous match to a single V gene segment. An earlier analysis of just under 600 of the donors called V segments functional above 56.7% productive rearrangements and segregating when the between-donor standard deviation exceeded 5%. A statistical classification framework was developed to diagnose cytomegalovirus status using the catalog of TCR beta chain sequences. V and J gene assignment, in a later analysis, came from comparing TCR nucleotide sequences with IMGT/GENE-DB human TR gene sequences. The TCRdist pipeline was used in a later analysis to assign CDR3 sequences and most-parsimonious VDJ recombination scenarios. In a later analysis, each TCR beta chain was defined by its CDR3 amino acid sequence together with its V-gene family, and reads lacking a unique V-gene family were excluded. A later analysis removed 550 to 650 highly shared, low-generation-probability nucleotide sequences to deal with suspected cross-contamination and a sequencing artifact. In a later analysis, a clonal expansion index for each public chain was calculated from normalized within-repertoire ranks of inferred template counts. A later analysis computed generation probabilities with a VDJ recombination model fitted to out-of-frame rearrangements, and checked the results against IGoR. Hypergeometric tests were used in a later analysis to score TCR-TCR, TCR-HLA and TCR-CMV co-occurrence, with a repertoire-size bias correction applied to the TCR pairs. To estimate false discovery rates, a later analysis permuted the HLA or CMV assignments 20 times. In a later analysis, co-occurring TCRs were grouped using DBSCAN, with TCRdist sequence similarity added in when clustering inside HLA-allele-positive subsets. Repertoires with fewer than 30,000 or more than 120,000 public chains were left out of co-occurrence clustering, as were about five repertoires with anomalous nucleotide sharing. TCRdb mirrors the immuneACCESS table, restricted to in-frame sequences. Some clones are absent from its copies; in checked studies, under half trace to an unresolved V gene, and the reason for the others is unknown. V, J and clone size are taken as reported in that table, and D and trimming were inferred from the DNA itself. The sample table shows about 130,000 clones, and around 84% are seen once. The top ten clonotypes cover approximately 2.5% of the sample.

The cohort comprised more than 550 healthy bone marrow donors. At the time of sampling, all cohort members were nominally healthy, though unrecorded immune exposures were likely present. The donor was CMV seronegative and belonged to the group of over 300 seronegative cohort members. A peripheral blood sample was collected from each donor, and TCR beta sequencing was performed on peripheral blood mononuclear cells. The Qiagen DNeasy Blood Extraction Kit was used to extract genomic DNA from the blood cell samples. This TCR was sampled from a man aged 50 to 60 in good health and CMV-seronegative. The sequencing sample was made of PBMCs.

The nucleotide sequence is given as TGTGCCAGCAGCTTAGAGCTTAGGACTGGTTCACCCCTCCACTTT. Its coded protein is CASSLELRTGSPLHF. The chain uses TRBV11-2 and TRBJ1-6; the D gene lacks a confident call. CDR1 is given as SGHAT and CDR2 as FQNNGV, both from the germline V gene. Including the terminal cysteine and phenylalanine, the CDR3 comprises 15 residues. Only CDR3 DNA remains: 45 bases, in frame from the first base. V is reduced by 0 bases and J by 9 bases, leaving a spacing of 12 bases between them.